Listed below are T cell receptor beta chains from one sample, sequenced in a study of Ad26.COV2.S vaccination and SARS-CoV-2 variants. Data came from immunoSEQ multiplex PCR; TCRdb stores just in-frame clones and leaves some out. The sample yields a few hundred thousand clones, around nine tenths seen once. The sequences come from peripheral blood, collected in a trial of Ad26.COV2.S vaccine versus placebo. Receptors originate from a person aged 18-60 years who received the Ad26.COV2.S COVID-19 vaccine or a placebo. The CDR3 runs from the conserved cysteine through the conserved F or W. A D gene is named only where the DNA matches it firmly. The size of a clone is reported for some rows only, either as once, few or many, or as a class for expanded clones.

>.|TRBV4-1|TRBD1|TRBJ1-2
TGCGCCAGCAGCCAAGATCTCGGGCAGGGGGATGGCTACACCTTC
CASSQDLGQGDGYTF
>.|TRBV4-2|.|TRBJ2-7
TGTGCCAGCAGCCAGGGCGGGACTCCCTCGACGGGCTACGAGCAGTACTTC
CASSQGGTPSTGYEQYF
>.|TRBV20-1|.|TRBJ2-5
TGCAGTGCTAGTCCAGGGGGGAGAGAGACCCAGTACTTC
CSASPGGRETQYF
>.|TRBV10-3|.|TRBJ2-5
TGTGCCATATCGGGCGGGGCGGGAGAGACCCAGTACTTC
CAISGGAGETQYF
>.|TRBV7-3|.|TRBJ1-1
TGTGCCAGCAGCACCCGGGAAGGCACTGAAGCTTTCTTT
CASSTREGTEAFF
>.|TRBV19|.|TRBJ2-7
TGTGCCAGTAGTATTGGGTCCGACAGCTACGAGCAGTACTTC
CASSIGSDSYEQYF
>.|TRBV30|.|TRBJ1-3
TGTGCCTGGAGTGTACAAGGAGGTGGAAACACCATATATTTT
CAWSVQGGGNTIYF
>.|TRBV4-3|TRBD2|TRBJ2-3
TGCGCCAGCAGCCAAGATAGCGGGGGGGACACAGATACGCAGTATTTT
CASSQDSGGDTDTQYF
>.|TRBV5-1|TRBD1|TRBJ1-4
TGCGCCAGCAGCTTGGGACAGGGTTTCGGTGAAAAACTGTTTTTT
CASSLGQGFGEKLFF
>once|TRBV6-5|.|TRBJ1-2
TGTGCCAGCAGTTACCGACCTAACTATGGCTACACCTTC
CASSYRPNYGYTF
>.|TRBV20-1|.|TRBJ2-7
TGCAGTGCTAGTTGGGCAGGACAGTCCTACGAGCAGTACTTC
CSASWAGQSYEQYF
>few|TRBV6-2/TRBV6-3|.|TRBJ1-5
TGTGCCAGCAGTTACCGCCGTAGCAATCAGCCCCAGCATTTT
CASSYRRSNQPQHF
>.|TRBV11-2|TRBD2|TRBJ2-3
TGTGCCAGCAGCTCCGTAGCGGGAGGCACAGATACGCAGTATTTT
CASSSVAGGTDTQYF
>once|TRBV6-2/TRBV6-3|.|TRBJ1-6
TGTGCCAGCAGTTACCGTGGCATTAGCTCCTATAATTCACCCCTCCACTTT
CASSYRGISSYNSPLHF
>.|TRBV11-2|TRBD2|TRBJ2-1
TGTGCCAGCAGCGGGGGTCCTGCGGGAGAATGGTATGAGCAGTTCTTC
CASSGGPAGEWYEQFF
>.|TRBV29-1|.|TRBJ1-1
TGCAGCGTTGTGGGGGCGCGGGCTGAAGCTTTCTTT
CSVVGARAEAFF
>.|TRBV5-4|TRBD1|TRBJ2-5
TGTGCCAGCAGCTTGGGGACAGGGAAAGAGACCCAGTACTTC
CASSLGTGKETQYF
>.|TRBV12-3/TRBV12-4|.|TRBJ2-1
TGTGCCAGTTCGGTAAATGAGCAGTTCTTC
CASSVNEQFF
>once|TRBV11-2|.|TRBJ1-2
TGTGCCAGCAGCAACCGAGGCGGCTACACCTTC
CASSNRGGYTF
>.|TRBV10-1|TRBD1|TRBJ1-5
TGCGCCAGCAGTGAGAGGGAAGGGGGCGTTAGCAATCAGCCCCAGCATTTT
CASSEREGGVSNQPQHF
>.|TRBV19|.|TRBJ1-1
TGTGCCAGTAGTATAAGGGGGGCCCCTGAAGCTTTCTTT
CASSIRGAPEAFF
>.|TRBV7-2|.|TRBJ2-5
TGTGCCAGCAGCTTAAGGTCCAGCGGAGTGGGGACCCAGTACTTC
CASSLRSSGVGTQYF
>.|TRBV30|.|TRBJ1-1
TGTGCCTGGAGTGACCCCCGACAGCGTCGCACTGAAGCTTTCTTT
CAWSDPRQRRTEAFF
>.|TRBV7-8|TRBD1|TRBJ2-1
TGTGCCAGCAGCTTCCGAACCCCGGGACAGTACAATGAGCAGTTCTTC
CASSFRTPGQYNEQFF
>.|TRBV6-5|.|TRBJ2-5
TGTGCCAGCAGTTATCCCTTAGGGGACCAAGAGACCCAGTACTTC
CASSYPLGDQETQYF
>.|TRBV19|TRBD2|TRBJ2-7
TGTGCCAGTAGTATTGTTGCTAGCGGGGGCGAGCAGTACTTC
CASSIVASGGEQYF
>.|TRBV10-2|TRBD1|TRBJ1-5
TGCGCCAGCAGTGAGAAGCCCGGACAGGGCCCTCAGCCCCAGCATTTT
CASSEKPGQGPQPQHF
>.|TRBV30|.|TRBJ2-1
TGTGCCTGGAGTGCGGGATTTAACAATGAGCAGTTCTTC
CAWSAGFNNEQFF
>.|TRBV24-1|.|TRBJ2-2
TGTGCCACCAGTGATCCGCCGCCGAACACCGGGGAGCTGTTTTTT
CATSDPPPNTGELFF
>.|TRBV19|.|TRBJ1-4
TGTGCCAGTAGTAATGGCGGATTTAATGAAAAACTGTTTTTT
CASSNGGFNEKLFF
>.|TRBV5-4|.|TRBJ1-3
TGTGCCAGCAGCTTGAGTGGACGCTTCTCTGGAAACACCATATATTTT
CASSLSGRFSGNTIYF
>.|TRBV6-5|.|TRBJ2-7
TGTGCCAGCAGTTACTCGGCGGAGTCCACCGAGCAGTACTTC
CASSYSAESTEQYF
>.|TRBV18|TRBD2|TRBJ2-7
TGTGCCAGCTCACCACCGTCAGCGGGAAGATCTTACGAGCAGTACTTC
CASSPPSAGRSYEQYF
>.|TRBV10-3|TRBD1|TRBJ1-1
TGTGCCATCAGTGGTGAAAGGGCAGGGGGCTTCTTGAACACTGAAGCTTTCTTT
CAISGERAGGFLNTEAFF
>.|TRBV7-9|.|TRBJ2-7
TGTGCCAGCAGCTCTGGACAGAGCTACGAGCAGTACTTC
CASSSGQSYEQYF
>.|TRBV7-2|.|TRBJ1-3
TGTGCCAGCAGCTTTGGTCAAACGAGCTCTGGAAACACCATATATTTT
CASSFGQTSSGNTIYF
>.|TRBV3-1/TRBV3-2|.|TRBJ1-3
TGTGCCAGCAGCCATCGTTCGGAGGGGAACACCATATATTTT
CASSHRSEGNTIYF
>.|TRBV19|.|TRBJ2-2
TGTGCCAGTAGTATGGGGGGAGACGTCGGGGAGCTGTTTTTT
CASSMGGDVGELFF
>.|TRBV2|TRBD1|TRBJ2-7
TGTGCCAGCAAAAGACAGGGTATCGAGCAGTACTTC
CASKRQGIEQYF
>.|TRBV4-1|TRBD2|TRBJ2-2
TGCGCCAGCAGCCAGAGACTAGCGGGAGATCGGACCGGGGAGCTGTTTTTT
CASSQRLAGDRTGELFF
>.|TRBV5-1|.|TRBJ2-1
TGCGCCAGCGGTTCCGGGACTTCGCAAAACAATGAGCAGTTCTTC
CASGSGTSQNNEQFF
>.|TRBV7-2|.|TRBJ1-2
TGTGCCAGCAGCTTAGCGGGAGCAGGAAACTATGGCTACACCTTC
CASSLAGAGNYGYTF
>.|TRBV9|TRBD1|TRBJ2-7
TGTGCCAGCAGCGTAGGCAGGGGGCGGACCGAGCAGTACTTC
CASSVGRGRTEQYF
>.|TRBV6-5|TRBD1|TRBJ1-1
TGTGCCAGCAGTTACTCGAGATTCTCAGGGGGCTCTGAAGCTTTCTTT
CASSYSRFSGGSEAFF
>.|TRBV27|.|TRBJ2-1
TGTGCCAGCAATCGTAGAGGGAGTCTCCTGAGAATGGGTGAGCAGTTCTTC
CASNRRGSLLRMGEQFF
>.|TRBV5-1|TRBD1|TRBJ1-6
TGCGCCAGCAGCCCAGGGACAGTGGATTCACCCCTCCACTTT
CASSPGTVDSPLHF
>.|TRBV11-2|.|TRBJ2-1
TGTGCCAGCAGCTTAGCGGCTAGCCCCTACAATGAGCAGTTCTTC
CASSLAASPYNEQFF
>.|TRBV6-1|TRBD1|TRBJ2-1
TGTGCCAGCAGTGAAGCGACAGGGTACCCCTACAATGAGCAGTTCTTC
CASSEATGYPYNEQFF